This passage covers 13 T cell receptor beta chains from one sample sequenced in a study of cytomegalovirus exposure and HLA in healthy donors. With 60 Vbeta and 13 Jbeta primers, the PCR was carried out. Repertoires were generated with immunoSEQ multiplex PCR, while TCRdb's copy carries only in-frame clones and drops some. The table lists 200,000 to 300,000 clones, almost 85% of them singletons. The sequenced sample was PBMCs. All receptors come from a woman between 40 and 55 years old in good health and CMV-seropositive.

As for this clone: A junction boundary mismatches the germline segment, possibly from a read error. V is TRBV30 and J is TRBJ2-2; D gene ambiguous. The V gene's germline CDR1 is GTSNPN and CDR2 SVGIG (reference sequence). CDR3 length: 12 residues. In nucleotides, the CDR3 is TGTGCCTGGGGATTTAACAGCGGGGAGCTGTTTTTT. Translating gives CAWGFNSGELFF. Looking up the rest from reference TRBV30 and TRBJ2-2 gives the full variable domain: SQTIHQWPATLVQPVGSPLSLECTVEGTSNPNLYWYRQAAGRGLQLLFYSVGIGQISSEVPQNLSASRPQDRQFILSSKKLLLSDSGFYLCAWGFNSGELFFGEGSRLTVL.

This clone was found once. This sequence joins TRBV7-3 and TRBJ2-3; D remains ambiguous. The CDR3 sequence is 15 residues long. Trimming left V 1 base short and J 2 bases short, with 10 bases between. Germline V lookup: CDR1 SGHTA, CDR2 FQGTGA. CDR3 coding DNA: TGTGCCAGCAGCTTAAGCGTTTCCGACACAGATACGCAGTATTTT. Translating gives CASSLSVSDTDTQYF.

This chain uses TRBV6-6 with TRBJ2-7; D might be TRBD2 (5 bases). Germline CDR1 and CDR2: MNHNY and SVGAGI (reference sequence). CDR3 size: 14 residues. V gave up 4 bases and J gave up 0 bases, with 10 bases separating them. As DNA, the CDR3 is TGTGCCAGCAGTTCGGGATATAGCTCCTACGAGCAGTACTTC. It is translated as CASSSGYSSYEQYF.

The chain uses TRBV30 and TRBJ1-5; TRBD1 might be the D (5 bases). Germline V gene data show CDR1 as GTSNPN and CDR2 as SVGIG (reference sequence). The ends were cut back, 0 bases at V and 6 bases at J, with 12 bases in the middle. This CDR3 spans 14 amino acids. The DNA for the CDR3 is TGTGCCTGGAGTGTCGGAGGCGGGGGTCAGCCCCAGCATTTT. As protein: CAWSVGGGGQPQHF.

The V and J genes are TRBV18 and TRBJ2-3; 9 bases line up with TRBD1. Germline CDR1 reads KGHSH; CDR2 reads LQKENI. J gave up 5 bases and V 6 bases, and 12 bases lay outside the gene matches. The CDR3 has 16 amino acids. CDR3 DNA sequence: TGTGCCAGCTCCACACCATCGGGACAGGGTGGAGATACGCAGTATTTT. This translates into CASSTPSGQGGDTQYF.

J is TRBJ2-1 and V is TRBV27; 14 nucleotides align to TRBD2. V dropped 7 bases and J dropped 2; count of bases not matched to a gene: 1. The germline V gene has CDR1 MNHEY and CDR2 SMNVEV (reference sequence). This CDR3 region has 15 residues. CDR3 residues: CASMGLAGAYNEQFF. In DNA form, the CDR3 reads TGTGCCAGCATGGGACTAGCGGGAGCCTACAATGAGCAGTTCTTC.

V is TRBV19 and J is TRBJ2-5; 9 nucleotides match TRBD2. The CDR3 runs 15 residues. Looked up from germline, CDR1 is LNHDA and CDR2 is SQIVND (reference sequence). The trim removed 0 bases at V and 7 bases at J, leaving 6 bases unmatched. The CDR3 nucleotides read TGTGCCAGTAGTATAGAGACTAGCGGTCCGGGGACCCAGTACTTC. Its translation is CASSIETSGPGTQYF.

This sequence joins TRBV29-1 and TRBJ2-1, with 8 bases that match TRBD1. The J segment lost 5 bases and the V segment lost 7 bases, leaving 7 bases of the junction unmatched. Germline assignment: CDR1 SQVTM and CDR2 ANQGSEA. This CDR3 spans 13 amino acids. DNA for the CDR3: TGCAGCGCTCGGGACAGGTTGGACAATGAGCAGTTCTTC. It codes for CSARDRLDNEQFF.

The V and J genes are TRBV6-1 and TRBJ2-7; 7 nucleotides line up with TRBD1. The V segment lost 1 base and the J segment 0 bases; nucleotides outside the gene matches: 3. The CDR3 is made up of 15 amino acids. The germline gives CDR1 MNHNS, CDR2 SASEGT. The CDR3 spells CASSEVGQASYEQYF. DNA of the CDR3: TGTGCCAGCAGTGAAGTAGGACAGGCCTCCTACGAGCAGTACTTC.

The rearrangement links TRBV7-8 to TRBJ2-7, with TRBD2 matching 7 bases. CDR1 SGHVS and CDR2 FQNEAQ come from the germline V gene. The CDR3 has 17 amino acids. V lost 5 bases, J lost 0 bases, and 13 bases stayed unmatched. CDR3 amino acids: CASSPPAAGAHSYEQYF. In DNA form, the CDR3 reads TGTGCCAGCAGCCCACCGGCTGCGGGAGCCCACTCCTACGAGCAGTACTTC. Combining the CDR3 with reference TRBV7-8 and TRBJ2-7 gives the whole variable domain GAGVSQSPRYKVAKRGQDVALRCDPISGHVSLFWYQQALGQGPEFLTYFQNEAQLDKSGLPSDRFFAERPEGSVSTLKIQRTQQEDSAVYLCASSPPAAGAHSYEQYFGPGTRLTVT.

V is TRBV4-3 and J is TRBJ2-6; 9 nucleotides line up with TRBD1. Trimming at V came to 0 bases and at J to 0 bases, leaving 9 bases not matched to a gene. Germline V lookup: CDR1 LGHNA, CDR2 YSLEER. The CDR3 loop spans 20 amino acids. The CDR3 region is CASSQDWVQGALSGANVLTF. CDR3 coding DNA: TGCGCCAGCAGCCAAGATTGGGTACAGGGGGCCCTCTCTGGGGCCAACGTCCTGACTTTC.

The chain uses TRBV4-3 and TRBJ2-2, with D unresolved. The CDR3 totals 13 residues. Looked up from germline, CDR1 is LGHNA and CDR2 is YSLEER. V gave up 2 bases and J gave up 7 bases, with 8 bases separating them. CDR3 in DNA: TGCGCCAGCAGCCAAAAAAGCGACGGGGAGCTGTTTTTT. Translated, it gives CASSQKSDGELFF.

The chain links TRBV28 to TRBJ2-3; the match to TRBD1 covers 9 bases. With V trimmed by 6 bases and J by 10 bases, 14 bases remained unmatched. CDR3 length: 15 residues. Germline CDR1 reads MDHEN; CDR2 reads SYDVKM. The CDR3 nucleotides read TGTGCCAGCAGCATCCCACTGGACAGGGGACGCGCGCAGTATTTT. Protein: CASSIPLDRGRAQYF.